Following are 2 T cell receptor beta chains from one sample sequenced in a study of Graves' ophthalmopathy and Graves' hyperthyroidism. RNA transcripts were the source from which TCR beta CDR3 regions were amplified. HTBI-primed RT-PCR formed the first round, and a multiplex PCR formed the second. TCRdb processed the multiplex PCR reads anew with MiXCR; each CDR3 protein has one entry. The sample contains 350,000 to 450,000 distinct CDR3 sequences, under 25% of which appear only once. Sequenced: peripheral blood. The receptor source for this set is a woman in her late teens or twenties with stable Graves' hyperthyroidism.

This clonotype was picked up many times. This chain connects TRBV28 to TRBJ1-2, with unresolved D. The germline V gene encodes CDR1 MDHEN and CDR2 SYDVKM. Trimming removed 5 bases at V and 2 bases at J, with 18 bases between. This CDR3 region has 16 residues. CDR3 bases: TGTGCCAGCAGTCAGGCAGGATCCGCTGGGAACTATGGCTACACCTTC. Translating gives CASSQAGSAGNYGYTF.

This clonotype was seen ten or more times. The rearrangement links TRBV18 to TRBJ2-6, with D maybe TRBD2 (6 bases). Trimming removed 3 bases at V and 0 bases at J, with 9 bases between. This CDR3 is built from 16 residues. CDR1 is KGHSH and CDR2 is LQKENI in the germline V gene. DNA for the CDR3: TGTGCCAGCTCACCCGCGGGGTACTCTGGGGCCAACGTCCTGACTTTC. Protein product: CASSPAGYSGANVLTF.